These 7 T cell receptor beta chains were sequenced from one sample in a study of hypomethylating agent response in myelodysplastic syndrome. Repertoires were generated with immunoSEQ multiplex PCR, while TCRdb's copy carries only in-frame clones and drops some. This sample yields several thousand clones, of which 83% are seen a single time; 20% belongs to the top ten. Sequencing used bone marrow, obtained before or after starting hypomethylating agent treatment for myelodysplastic syndrome (not recorded which). The receptors originated from a human donor with myelodysplastic syndrome.

The V gene is TRBV5-1, the J gene TRBJ2-3, with 8 bases matching TRBD1. The CDR3 contains 15 residues. After removal of 7 bases from V and 4 bases from J, the junction contained 11 bases not matched to a gene. The V gene's germline CDR1 is SGHRS and CDR2 YFSETQ. CDR3 coding DNA: TGCGCCAGCTACCAAGGACAGGGAATGGCAGATACGCAGTATTTT. It translates to CASYQGQGMADTQYF.

The chain is built from TRBV25-1 and TRBJ2-1; D not resolved. This CDR3 spans 16 amino acids. Germline CDR1 is MGHDK and CDR2 is SYGVNS. Trimming removed 3 bases from V and 0 bases from J, with 12 bases in between. Here the CDR3 reads CASSDPTMGSYNEQFF. Written as DNA, the CDR3 is TGTGCCAGCAGTGACCCCACAATGGGCTCCTACAATGAGCAGTTCTTC.

This clone showed up just a few times. The chain recombines TRBV28 with TRBJ1-2, with TRBD1 matching over 9 bases. The CDR3 is made up of 14 amino acids. V shed 5 bases, J shed 5 bases, and the junction held 6 bases outside the gene matches. Germline CDR1 MDHEN, CDR2 SYDVKM. The CDR3 is CASSTDRGYYGYTF. In DNA, the CDR3 is TGTGCCAGCAGTACGGACAGGGGATATTATGGCTACACCTTC.

This sequence joins TRBV19 and TRBJ1-5; D might be TRBD1 (5 bases). Germline V gene data show CDR1 as LNHDA and CDR2 as SQIVND (reference sequence). CDR3 size: 14 residues. The V end lost 5 bases, the J end lost 3 bases, and 11 bases lay between the germline ends. DNA of the CDR3: TGTGCCAGTAGTCCCCGGGACTTCAATCAGCCCCAGCATTTT. It translates to CASSPRDFNQPQHF.

Comments on this clone: One end of the junction fails to match germline, which may point to a read error. This sequence joins TRBV7-7 and TRBJ2-7; D gene ambiguous. The CDR3 has 16 residues. The germline gives CDR1 SSHAT, CDR2 FNYEAQ (reference sequence). The CDR3 bases are TGTGCTAGCAGCCGGAAGGACGTCTACTGCTCCTACGAGCAGTACTTC. Translating gives CASSRKDVYCSYEQYF.

The chain carries TRBV27 and TRBJ2-1; 8 bases map to TRBD2. Trimming at V came to 7 bases and at J to 9 bases, leaving 14 bases not matched to a gene. This CDR3 is built from 15 residues. Germline V gives CDR1 MNHEY, CDR2 SMNVEV (reference sequence). CDR3 DNA: TGTGCCAGCATCTCCTGGCGAGGACTAGCTGCTGAGCAGTTCTTC. Translated: CASISWRGLAAEQFF.

A single count supports this clone. The chain employs TRBV29-1 and TRBJ2-2; perhaps TRBD1 as D (6 bases). The germline gives CDR1 SQVTM, CDR2 ANQGSEA. The CDR3 has 13 amino acids. The V end lost 3 bases, the J end lost 3 bases, and 8 bases lay between the germline ends. CDR3 nucleotide sequence: TGCAGCGTTGACAGGGGCCACACCGGGGAGCTGTTTTTT. Protein product: CSVDRGHTGELFF.